The 27 T cell receptor beta chains reported below all come from one sample, sequenced in a study of cytomegalovirus exposure and HLA in healthy donors. Use of 60 Vbeta and 13 Jbeta primers characterized the PCR. Libraries were prepared by immunoSEQ multiplex PCR; TCRdb keeps only in-frame clonotypes and omits some of them. The sample has about 160,000 clones, roughly 87% seen once. Sequenced input: PBMCs. These receptors came from a girl aged 5 to 17 in good health and CMV-seropositive.

V is TRBV11-3 and J is TRBJ2-3; 8 bases are a match to TRBD1. Germline trimming cut 5 bases from V and 4 bases from J; bases unmatched to any gene: 8. The CDR3 consists of 15 residues. Per germline, CDR1 SGHNT and CDR2 YENEEA. Here the CDR3 reads CASSLSETGADTQYF. Written as DNA, the CDR3 is TGTGCCAGCAGCCTTTCAGAGACAGGGGCAGATACGCAGTATTTT.

V gene TRBV2 combines with J gene TRBJ2-6; the match to TRBD1 covers 7 bases. This CDR3 is built from 15 residues. V trimming: 6 bases; J trimming: 2 bases; junction bases outside the gene matches: 4. Germline values: CDR1 SNHLY, CDR2 FYNNEI. The CDR3: CASSQDRAGANVLTF. As DNA, the CDR3 is TGTGCCAGCAGCCAAGACAGGGCTGGGGCCAACGTCCTGACTTTC.

V usage is TRBV11-2 and J usage is TRBJ2-5, with 10 bases identical to TRBD1. Trimming cost V 6 bases and J 5 bases; bases outside gene matches: 9. Germline-derived CDR1 and CDR2 are SGHAT and FQNNGV. There are 15 residues in the CDR3. The CDR3 sequence: CASRIPGTGDETQYF. The CDR3 DNA reads TGTGCCAGCAGGATCCCCGGGACAGGGGATGAGACCCAGTACTTC.

The chain has TRBV5-4 and TRBJ2-1; 13 bases fit TRBD2. Germline values: CDR1 SGHNT, CDR2 YYREEE (reference sequence). This CDR3 is 17 amino acids long. After removal of 3 bases from V and 5 bases from J, the junction contained 8 bases not matched to a gene. The CDR3 DNA sequence: TGTGCCAGCAGCTCCCGAACCGGACTAGCGGGAGACAATGAGCAGTTCTTC. Residues: CASSSRTGLAGDNEQFF.

This clone has more than one count but fewer than ten. The J gene is TRBJ2-5, the V gene TRBV28; possible D gene TRBD1, 7 bases. Trimming pared 5 bases from V and 5 bases from J, leaving 21 bases between. Germline CDR1 MDHEN, CDR2 SYDVKM. The CDR3 is 16 amino acids. This CDR3 reads CASSLADTSGGETQYF. The CDR3 DNA reads as TGTGCCAGCAGTCTCGCGGACACCTCAGGGGGGGAGACCCAGTACTTC.

The rearrangement joins TRBV5-1 to TRBJ2-1, with D possibly being TRBD2 (5 bases). V was cut by 1 base and J by 4 bases, with 12 bases left in between. This CDR3 is 15 amino acids long. Per germline, CDR1 SGHRS and CDR2 YFSETQ. The CDR3 bases are TGCGCCAGCAGCTTGTTTGCGGGTGCTTACAATGAGCAGTTCTTC. Residues: CASSLFAGAYNEQFF.

The V gene is TRBV30, the J gene TRBJ1-6, with a possible D match to TRBD1 (6 bases). In germline, CDR1 is GTSNPN, CDR2 SVGIG (reference sequence). V was pared by 4 bases and J by 10 bases, with 17 bases between. The CDR3 sequence is 14 residues long. CDR3 DNA sequence: TGTGCCTGGAACCCTCACCAGGGGCGGTCACCCCTCCACTTT. Translating it yields CAWNPHQGRSPLHF.

This rearrangement joins TRBV5-5 to TRBJ1-2; D gene uncertain. The CDR3 is 13 residues long. CDR1 and CDR2 (germline): SGHKS, YYEKEE (reference sequence). V lost 1 base and J lost 5, with 9 bases in between. The CDR3 DNA reads as TGTGCCAGCAGCTTGATGAGGAGGTATGGCTACACCTTC. Encoded protein: CASSLMRRYGYTF.

In DNA form, the CDR3 reads TGTGCCAGCAGTTCTGGACAGGGGATGGCTGAAAAACTGTTTTTT. Residues: CASSSGQGMAEKLFF. The V gene is TRBV11-2, the J gene TRBJ1-4, with 9 bases identical to TRBD1. This CDR3 is 15 amino acids long. Per the germline V gene, CDR1 is SGHAT and CDR2 is FQNNGV. V was pared by 6 bases and J by 7 bases, with 9 bases of the junction left unmatched.

This clone was observed a few times. The chain uses TRBV11-2 and TRBJ2-7; 15 bases are a match to TRBD2. Trimming removed 4 bases from V and 4 bases from J; junction bases left unmatched: 8. CDR1 is SGHAT and CDR2 is FQNNGV in the germline V gene. The CDR3 is 17 residues long. CDR3 loop: CASSSRGLAGGPYEQYF. In nucleotides, the CDR3 is TGTGCCAGCAGCTCGCGAGGACTAGCGGGAGGGCCATACGAGCAGTACTTC. The full variable domain, rest sourced from reference TRBV11-2 and TRBJ2-7, is EAGVAQSPRYKIIEKRQSVAFWCNPISGHATLYWYQQILGQGPKLLIQFQNNGVVDDSQLPKDRFSAERLKGVDSTLKIQPAKLEDSAVYLCASSSRGLAGGPYEQYFGPGTRLTVT.

V usage is TRBV7-2 and J usage is TRBJ2-7; D is possibly TRBD1 (5 bases). In germline, CDR1 is SGHTA, CDR2 FQGNSA. This CDR3 is built from 16 residues. Trimming shortened V by 5 bases and J by 3 bases, and 20 bases separated the two germline ends. The CDR3 coding sequence is TGTGCCAGCAGCGGTGTTGTGGGGCGAATGTTCTACGAGCAGTACTTC. The encoded protein is CASSGVVGRMFYEQYF.

This chain uses TRBV5-1 with TRBJ1-5, with D unclear. Germline values: CDR1 SGHRS, CDR2 YFSETQ. The CDR3 runs 13 residues. V was pared by 4 bases and J by 9 bases, with 14 bases between. This CDR3 is CASSVGAVGPQHF. The CDR3 region has the DNA TGCGCCAGCAGCGTCGGAGCCGTGGGGCCCCAGCATTTT.

This sequence joins TRBV5-4 and TRBJ2-7, with a possible D match to TRBD2 (6 bases). V lost 4 bases and J lost 0, with 17 bases in between. Germline V gives CDR1 SGHNT, CDR2 YYREEE (reference sequence). The CDR3 is 16 residues long. Here the CDR3 DNA reads TGTGCCAGCAGCACGAACCCAGACGGGAGCTCCTACGAGCAGTACTTC. It translates to CASSTNPDGSSYEQYF.

This chain links TRBV29-1 with TRBJ2-1; no firm D call. The CDR3 totals 14 residues. With 4 bases removed from V and 2 bases from J, the gap between germline ends came to 12 bases. Looked up from germline, CDR1 is SQVTM and CDR2 is ANQGSEA. The CDR3 loop reads CSVVTDIPYNEQFF. As DNA, the CDR3 is TGCAGCGTTGTAACAGATATCCCCTACAATGAGCAGTTCTTC.

The chain is built from TRBV7-3 and TRBJ2-3, with 7 bases aligning to TRBD2. V shed 5 bases and J 4 bases; nucleotides not matched to a gene: 6. Germline V lookup: CDR1 SGHTA, CDR2 FQGTGA. CDR3 length equals 14 residues. The CDR3 spells CASSLGGVADTQYF. As DNA, the CDR3 is TGTGCCAGCAGCCTGGGGGGGGTAGCAGATACGCAGTATTTT. Full variable domain (rest looked up from reference TRBV7-3 and TRBJ2-3): GAGVSQTPSNKVTEKGKYVELRCDPISGHTALYWYRQSLGQGPEFLIYFQGTGAADDSGLPNDRFFAVRPEGSVSTLKIQRTERGDSAVYLCASSLGGVADTQYFGPGTRLTVL.

The chain has TRBV28 and TRBJ2-3, with 7 positions matching TRBD1. The CDR3 is 17 residues long. The trim removed 5 bases at V and 0 bases at J, leaving 11 bases unmatched. CDR1 MDHEN and CDR2 SYDVKM come from the germline V gene. Here the CDR3 reads CASSLNLGTASTDTQYF. The DNA of the CDR3 is TGTGCCAGCAGTCTGAACCTAGGGACAGCTAGCACAGATACGCAGTATTTT.

This clone was seen once. The chain employs TRBV19 and TRBJ2-3; possibly TRBD2 for D (5 bases). V shed 2 bases and J shed 0 bases, with 15 bases lying between them. Germline CDR1 and CDR2: LNHDA and SQIVND (reference sequence). The CDR3 length is 17 residues. This CDR3 reads CASSISTSGASTDTQYF. The DNA for the CDR3 is TGTGCCAGTAGTATAAGCACCAGCGGAGCTAGCACAGATACGCAGTATTTT.

V gene TRBV25-1 combines with J gene TRBJ2-5; the match to TRBD2 covers 11 bases. The CDR3 length is 15 residues. From germline, CDR1 is MGHDK and CDR2 SYGVNS. Unmatched junction bases numbered 4, after V lost 3 bases and J lost 4 bases. DNA of the CDR3: TGTGCCAGCAGTGAGCTAGCGGGGGGAGGAGAGACCCAGTACTTC. This codes for CASSELAGGGETQYF.

The chain combines TRBV7-9 with TRBJ2-7; TRBD2 matches 7 bases. Germline values: CDR1 SEHNR, CDR2 FQNEAQ (reference sequence). There are 19 residues in the CDR3. V shed 4 bases, J shed 0 bases, and the junction held 18 bases outside the gene matches. The CDR3 here is CASSSRLVAGMPISYEQYF. The CDR3 DNA is TGTGCCAGCAGCTCCCGGTTGGTAGCGGGTATGCCAATCTCCTACGAGCAGTACTTC.

V and J are TRBV5-1 and TRBJ2-5, with 9 bases that match TRBD1. V was pared by 4 bases and J by 4 bases, with 8 bases of the junction left unmatched. This CDR3 has 15 amino acids. CDR1 is SGHRS and CDR2 is YFSETQ in the germline V gene. The DNA of the CDR3 is TGCGCCAGCAGCCCCCGAGGACAGGGGCTAGAGACCCAGTACTTC. Its protein product is CASSPRGQGLETQYF.

The chain combines TRBV29-1 with TRBJ2-1; 14 bases match TRBD2. Trimming cost V 1 base and J 5 bases; bases outside gene matches: 4. Germline CDR1 is SQVTM and CDR2 is ANQGSEA. CDR3 length: 16 residues. In DNA form, the CDR3 reads TGCAGCGTTGAAGGGACTAGCGGGAGGAATAACAATGAGCAGTTCTTC. It specifies CSVEGTSGRNNNEQFF.

The table lists this clone with a count of one. The genes are TRBV6-5 and TRBJ1-1, with D unclear. Germline lookup yields CDR1 MNHEY and CDR2 SVGAGI. The CDR3 runs 15 residues. The V gene lost 0 bases and the J gene lost 2 bases, with 10 bases spanning the gap. CDR3 sequence reads: CASSYSPRLNTEAFF. DNA of the CDR3: TGTGCCAGCAGTTACTCTCCCAGGCTTAACACTGAAGCTTTCTTT.

The V call is TRBV4-1, the J call TRBJ2-1, with a weak D call TRBD2 (7 bases). V dropped 1 base and J dropped 4 bases, with 17 bases sitting between them. The length of the CDR3 is 17 residues. Germline-derived CDR1 and CDR2 are MGHRA and YSYEKL. The CDR3 loop reads CASSQAGGHPLYNEQFF. In nucleotides, the CDR3 is TGCGCCAGCAGCCAAGCGGGGGGACACCCACTATACAATGAGCAGTTCTTC.

The chain joins TRBV2 to TRBJ2-3; D possibly corresponds to TRBD1 (6 bases). The CDR3 length is 13 residues. Germline CDR1 SNHLY, CDR2 FYNNEI. Trimming removed 7 bases at V and 1 base at J, with 9 bases between. The CDR3 DNA follows: TGTGCCAGCAATGGGGGCGGCACAGATACGCAGTATTTT. It encodes CASNGGGTDTQYF.

In its sample, this clone was seen once. The V gene is TRBV27, the J gene TRBJ2-3, with D maybe TRBD1 (5 bases). This CDR3 has 16 residues. Germline V gene sequence: CDR1 MNHEY, CDR2 SMNVEV (reference sequence). Trimming cost V 0 bases and J 1 base, with 11 bases left between them. CDR3 DNA: TGTGCCAGCAGTTTATCGTTAGGGGCTGGCACAGATACGCAGTATTTT. It encodes CASSLSLGAGTDTQYF.

The V call is TRBV6-5, the J call TRBJ1-2; TRBD1 matches at 7 bases. Germline-derived CDR1 and CDR2 are MNHEY and SVGAGI. The CDR3 covers 14 residues. V lost 5 bases, J lost 4 bases, and 7 bases stayed unmatched. Written as DNA, the CDR3 is TGTGCCAGCAGTACAGAGGACAGGACCTATGGCTACACCTTC. This sequence encodes CASSTEDRTYGYTF.

The V call is TRBV11-2, the J call TRBJ2-7, with D maybe TRBD2 (6 bases). Germline V gene lookup returns CDR1 SGHAT and CDR2 FQNNGV. The CDR3 loop spans 14 amino acids. Trimming pared 6 bases from V and 2 bases from J, leaving 14 bases between. DNA for the CDR3: TGTGCCAGCAGACCGGGACTCAGGACCTACGAGCAGTACTTC. Its protein product is CASRPGLRTYEQYF.